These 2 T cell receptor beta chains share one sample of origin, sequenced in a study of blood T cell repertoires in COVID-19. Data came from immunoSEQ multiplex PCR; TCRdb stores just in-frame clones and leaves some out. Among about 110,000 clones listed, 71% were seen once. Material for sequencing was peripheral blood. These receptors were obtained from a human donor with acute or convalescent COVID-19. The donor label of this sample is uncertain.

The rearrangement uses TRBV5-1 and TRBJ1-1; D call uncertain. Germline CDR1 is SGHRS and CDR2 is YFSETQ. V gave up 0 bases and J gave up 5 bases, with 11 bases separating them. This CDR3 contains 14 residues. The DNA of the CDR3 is TGCGCCAGCAGCTTGGATGGAGGGAAAACTGAAGCTTTCTTT. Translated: CASSLDGGKTEAFF. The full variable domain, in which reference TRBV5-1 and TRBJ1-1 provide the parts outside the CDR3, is KAGVTQTPRYLIKTRGQQVTLSCSPISGHRSVSWYQQTPGQGLQFLFEYFSETQRNKGNFPGRFSGRQFSNSRSEMNVSTLELGDSALYLCASSLDGGKTEAFFGQGTRLTVV.

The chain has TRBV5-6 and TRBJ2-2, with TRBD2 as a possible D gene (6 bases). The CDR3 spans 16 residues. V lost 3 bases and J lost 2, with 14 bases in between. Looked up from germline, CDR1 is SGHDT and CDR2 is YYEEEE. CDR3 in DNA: TGTGCCAGCAGCTCCTGGGGGGAGACAAACACCGGGGAGCTGTTTTTT. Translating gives CASSSWGETNTGELFF.